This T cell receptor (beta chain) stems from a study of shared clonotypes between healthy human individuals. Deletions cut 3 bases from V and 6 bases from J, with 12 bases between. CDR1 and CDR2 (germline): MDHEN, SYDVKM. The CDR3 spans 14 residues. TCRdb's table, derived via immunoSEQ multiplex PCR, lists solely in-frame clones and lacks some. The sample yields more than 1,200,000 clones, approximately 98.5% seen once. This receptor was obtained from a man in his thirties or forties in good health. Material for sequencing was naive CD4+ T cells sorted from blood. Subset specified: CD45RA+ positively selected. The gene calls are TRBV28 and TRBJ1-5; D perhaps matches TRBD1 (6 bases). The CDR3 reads CASSFVQGAQPQHF. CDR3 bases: TGTGCCAGCAGTTTCGTACAGGGTGCTCAGCCCCAGCATTTT.